A selection of T cell receptor beta chains follows, all from one sample in a study of control samples from healthy donors and cancer patients. TCRdb's copy holds only in-frame clones and misses some; the assay was immunoSEQ multiplex PCR. The sample holds approximately 170,000 clones, 91% seen once. The sequencing sample was made of blood. The receptor set was obtained from a woman between 25 and 40 years old in good health. CDR3s include the opening cysteine and the closing phenylalanine or tryptophan. The D gene is left open where the match is weak. A clone size is listed for some rows: how often the clone was seen (once, few, many), or a class if it is expanded.

J: TRBJ1-3; size: .; V: TRBV7-9; D: .; DNA: TGTGCCAGCAGCTTAGAGGAGCGCAGGGTGAACACCATATATTTT; CDR3: CASSLEERRVNTIYF
J: TRBJ1-2; size: .; V: TRBV4-2; D: TRBD1; DNA: TGTGCCAGCAGCCGAGCACAGGGGGCAGAGAGCTATGGCTACACCTTC; CDR3: CASSRAQGAESYGYTF
J: TRBJ2-1; size: .; V: TRBV10-3; D: .; DNA: TGTGCCATCAGTGAGTCGGGAGGAGGGGGCTACAATGAGCAGTTCTTC; CDR3: CAISESGGGGYNEQFF
J: TRBJ1-4; size: once; V: TRBV5-1; D: .; DNA: TGCGCCAGCAGCTTGGGGCAGGGGCTTTCTAATGAAAAACTGTTTTTT; CDR3: CASSLGQGLSNEKLFF
J: TRBJ1-3; size: .; V: TRBV7-9; D: TRBD1; DNA: TGTGCCAGCAGCTTGGGACAGGGGCACCCCTCTGGAAACACCATATATTTT; CDR3: CASSLGQGHPSGNTIYF
J: TRBJ2-2; size: .; V: TRBV19; D: TRBD2; DNA: TGTGCCAGTAGTATAGGACTAGCGGGAGGGCGGACCGGGGAGCTGTTTTTT; CDR3: CASSIGLAGGRTGELFF
J: TRBJ2-1; size: .; V: TRBV28; D: .; DNA: TGTGCCAGCAACGCCCTAGCAAGTGAGCAGTTCTTC; CDR3: CASNALASEQFF
J: TRBJ2-6; size: .; V: TRBV11-3; D: .; DNA: TGTGCCAGCAGCCTAACCGGGCCCGGGGCCAACGTCCTGACTTTC; CDR3: CASSLTGPGANVLTF
J: TRBJ1-6; size: .; V: TRBV18; D: .; DNA: TGTGCCAGCTCACCGGCCAGGGGAAATTCACCCCTCCACTTT; CDR3: CASSPARGNSPLHF
J: TRBJ2-1; size: .; V: TRBV6-1; D: .; DNA: TGTGCCAGCAGTGACCGCTCAGGGTACTCCTACAATGAGCAGTTCTTC; CDR3: CASSDRSGYSYNEQFF
J: TRBJ2-7; size: .; V: TRBV3-1/TRBV3-2; D: .; DNA: TGTGCCAGCAGCCAAGATCACGGCTACGAGCAGTACTTC; CDR3: CASSQDHGYEQYF
J: TRBJ2-1; size: .; V: TRBV6-4; D: .; DNA: TGTGCCAGCAGTGACAGGTTTGGGGGTGAGCAGTTCTTC; CDR3: CASSDRFGGEQFF
J: TRBJ2-1; size: .; V: TRBV4-3; D: TRBD2; DNA: TGCGCCAGCAGCCGAACTAGCGGCGCATACAATGAGCAGTTCTTC; CDR3: CASSRTSGAYNEQFF
J: TRBJ2-2; size: .; V: TRBV4-2; D: .; DNA: TGTGCCAGCAGCCAAGGGTACAAGGGTTCGAACACCGGGGAGCTGTTTTTT; CDR3: CASSQGYKGSNTGELFF
J: TRBJ2-7; size: .; V: TRBV7-9; D: .; DNA: TGTGCCAGCAGCACAGGCTCCTACGAGCAGTACTTC; CDR3: CASSTGSYEQYF
J: TRBJ2-1; size: .; V: TRBV5-1; D: .; DNA: TGCGCCAGCTCGACCGAAGCGGGCGCCTACAATGAGCAGTTCTTC; CDR3: CASSTEAGAYNEQFF
J: TRBJ2-7; size: .; V: TRBV29-1; D: TRBD1; DNA: TGCAGCGTTGAAGGGCCGGGACAGGGAACCTACGAGCAGTACTTC; CDR3: CSVEGPGQGTYEQYF
J: TRBJ1-1; size: .; V: TRBV28; D: .; DNA: TGTGCCAGCAGTTTATTCCAGGGAGGTCCTTTCTTT; CDR3: CASSLFQGGPFF
J: TRBJ2-3; size: few; V: TRBV6-4; D: TRBD1; DNA: TGTGCCAGCAGTGAAACAGGGGGGACAGATACGCAGTATTTT; CDR3: CASSETGGTDTQYF
J: TRBJ1-1; size: .; V: TRBV6-1; D: TRBD1; DNA: TGTGCCAGTGGACAGGCGAACACTGAAGCTTTCTTT; CDR3: CASGQANTEAFF
J: TRBJ1-2; size: once; V: TRBV5-5; D: .; DNA: TGTGCCAGCAGCTTGGGGGCCTATGGCTACACCTTC; CDR3: CASSLGAYGYTF
J: TRBJ1-2; size: once; V: TRBV6-4; D: .; DNA: TGTGCCAGCAGTGACAGGGGACGGGGTGGCTACACCTTC; CDR3: CASSDRGRGGYTF
J: TRBJ2-1; size: .; V: TRBV24-1; D: TRBD2; DNA: TGTGCCACCAGTGATTTGGGCGGGAGGGCGGTGAATGAGCAGTTCTTC; CDR3: CATSDLGGRAVNEQFF
J: TRBJ1-6; size: once; V: TRBV6-1; D: .; DNA: TGTGCCAGCAGTGAAGCAGGGGAGACCTATAATTCACCCCTCCACTTT; CDR3: CASSEAGETYNSPLHF
J: TRBJ1-1; size: .; V: TRBV5-1; D: .; DNA: TGCGCCAGCAGCTTGGGGGACATCGGGTCTGGTGAAGCTTTCTTT; CDR3: CASSLGDIGSGEAFF
J: TRBJ1-3; size: .; V: TRBV9; D: .; DNA: TGTGCCAGCAGCGTACCAGGGCGAAACACCATATATTTT; CDR3: CASSVPGRNTIYF
J: TRBJ1-1; size: .; V: TRBV2; D: .; DNA: TGTGCCAGCAGTGAGAATGGGTTGAACACTGAAGCTTTCTTT; CDR3: CASSENGLNTEAFF
J: TRBJ2-1; size: .; V: TRBV11-2; D: TRBD1; DNA: TGTGCCAGCAGCGCCGGGACAGGGGGCTACAATGAGCAGTTCTTC; CDR3: CASSAGTGGYNEQFF